This T cell receptor beta chain emerged from a study of identical twins. Overall study findings and caveats: Out-of-frame sharing of TCR alpha in monozygotic twins was underestimated by models. Abundant cord blood beta clonotypes carried fewer insertions; memory repertoires showed none.

About this clonotype: Its specificity is not known.

CDR1 and CDR2 (germline): DFQATT, SNEGSKA (reference sequence). The CDR3 sequence is 11 residues long. The V gene lost 1 base and the J gene lost 10 bases, with 10 bases spanning the gap. TCRdb processed the 5' RACE reads anew with MiXCR; each CDR3 protein has one entry. The table includes 420,000 or so distinct CDR3 sequences, approximately 17% detected once. The chain combines TRBV20-1 with TRBJ1-1; D not resolved. The receptor was isolated from a man between 50 and 59 years old in good health. Sequenced material: naive T cells sorted from blood. In DNA form, the CDR3 reads TGCAGTGCTAGAGCCCCGGGGAGAGCTTTCTTT. This sequence encodes CSARAPGRAFF.